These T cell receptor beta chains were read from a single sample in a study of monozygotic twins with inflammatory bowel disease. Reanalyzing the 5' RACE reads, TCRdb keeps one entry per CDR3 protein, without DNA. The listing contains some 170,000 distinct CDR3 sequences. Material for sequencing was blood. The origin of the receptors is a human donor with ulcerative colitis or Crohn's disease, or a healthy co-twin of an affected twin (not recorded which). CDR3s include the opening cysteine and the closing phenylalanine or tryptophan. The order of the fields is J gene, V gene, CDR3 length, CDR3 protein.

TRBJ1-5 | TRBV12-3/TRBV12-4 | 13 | CASTRGVRQPQHF
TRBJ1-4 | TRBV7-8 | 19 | CASSFPWGQGDSSDEKLFF
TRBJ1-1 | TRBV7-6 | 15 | CASSPSGPEGSEAFF
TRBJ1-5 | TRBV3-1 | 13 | CASSWTGTQPQHF
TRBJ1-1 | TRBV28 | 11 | CASTGRTRAFF
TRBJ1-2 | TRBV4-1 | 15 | CASSQALGGGYGYTF
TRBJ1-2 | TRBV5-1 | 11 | CASRAGDGYTF
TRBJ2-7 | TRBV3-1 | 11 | CASADLYEQYF
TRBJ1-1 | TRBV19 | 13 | CASQGGRNTEAFF
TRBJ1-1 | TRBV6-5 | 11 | CASRGRREAFF
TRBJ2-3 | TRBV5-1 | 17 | CASSLALSGVSTDTQYF
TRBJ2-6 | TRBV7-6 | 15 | CASSLRESGANVLTF
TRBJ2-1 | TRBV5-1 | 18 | CASSISGTSGGAYNEQFF
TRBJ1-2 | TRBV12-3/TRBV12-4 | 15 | CASSQTGDRMFGYTF
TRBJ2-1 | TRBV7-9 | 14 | CASSLVSMGGEQFF
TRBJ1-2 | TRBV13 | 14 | CASSPGMANYGYTF
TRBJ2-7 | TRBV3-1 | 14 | CASSHKGHLREQYF
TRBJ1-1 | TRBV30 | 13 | CAWQPRGGTEAFF
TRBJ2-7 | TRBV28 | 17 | CASSLLPRGWQQNEQYF
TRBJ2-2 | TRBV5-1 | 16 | CASSLLGQGNTGELFF
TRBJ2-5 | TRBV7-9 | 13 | CASSPPSGETQYF